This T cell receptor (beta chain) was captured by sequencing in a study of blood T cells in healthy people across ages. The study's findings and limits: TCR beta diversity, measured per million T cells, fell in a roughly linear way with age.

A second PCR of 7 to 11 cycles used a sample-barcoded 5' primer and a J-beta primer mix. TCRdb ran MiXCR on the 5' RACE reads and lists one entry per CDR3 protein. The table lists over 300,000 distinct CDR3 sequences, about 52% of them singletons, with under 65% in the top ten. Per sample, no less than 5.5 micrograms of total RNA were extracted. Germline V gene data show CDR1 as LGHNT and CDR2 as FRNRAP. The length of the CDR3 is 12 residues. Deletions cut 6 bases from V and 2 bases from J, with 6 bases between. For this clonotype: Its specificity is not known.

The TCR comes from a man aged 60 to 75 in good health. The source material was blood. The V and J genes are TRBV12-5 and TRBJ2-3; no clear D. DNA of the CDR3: TGTGCTAGTGGGCTGGTCACAGATACGCAGTATTTT. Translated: CASGLVTDTQYF.